This T cell receptor beta chain appears in the sequencing data of a study of T cells in Graves' hyperthyroidism and ophthalmopathy (dated by TCRdb to the late 2010s). A note on the overall study: Peripheral blood samples were taken at the time of initial diagnosis, prior to any treatment. An independent validation cohort of around 19 hyperthyroidism patients and approximately 17 patients who later progressed to ophthalmopathy tested prospective prediction of ophthalmopathy. The study also compared thyroid tissue and blood T-cell repertoires from about 6 Graves' hyperthyroidism patients. Following sampling, methimazole starting at 30 mg daily was given to hyperthyroidism patients, and high-dose intravenous methylprednisolone was given to ophthalmopathy patients. For training and testing, the 100 or so patients in the discovery cohort were randomly divided in a 7:3 ratio. According to the paper, TCR Vbeta CDR3 sequencing was carried out on 120 to 150 peripheral blood samples, which came from fewer than 50 ophthalmopathy, under 85 hyperthyroidism and roughly 17 progressor patients. TCR V-J signatures able to tell the groups apart were searched for in a discovery cohort of 90 to 100 patients, of whom roughly 42 had Graves' ophthalmopathy and around 56 had stable Graves' hyperthyroidism. Points the paper makes about the study in general: Blood samples also contained most of the expanded thyroid clonotypes (frequency above 0.001), which suggests that blood repertoires may reflect thyroid immune responses. In validation, the model predicted progression to ophthalmopathy a median of about 6 months before onset, with about 70% sensitivity and roughly 77% specificity. No statistical method was used to set the sample size in advance, and investigators knew the group allocation. A model built on a 13 V-J signature distinguished ophthalmopathy from stable hyperthyroidism, reaching over 85% sensitivity and around 81% specificity in cross-validation and 80%/75% in testing.

Inclusive of the bounding cysteine and phenylalanine, the CDR3 is 13 residues long. Here the CDR3 DNA is all that survives: 39 bases in frame from base 1. Reading the germline V gene gives CDR1 KGHSH and CDR2 LQKENI. Trimmed from V: 0 bases; trimmed from J: 5 bases; junction bases lacking a gene match: 0. This clonotype was counted at least ten times. The antigen it recognizes is unknown. Base quality data are lacking; no much larger clone is found one base away. The TCR beta CDR3 regions were amplified from RNA transcripts. A first-round RT-PCR of the TCR CDR3 used the HTBI primer set with the Qiagen OneStep RT-PCR kit. Libraries were constructed in a second round of multiplex PCR, after which size selection and purification were performed. The libraries were sequenced on an Illumina HiSeq2000 using paired-end 100 bp reads. The published analysis was carried out like this. Raw data were processed with SOAPnuke, discarding reads with adapters, uncalled bases, mean Phred below 15, or no exact constant-primer or identifier match. COPE v1.2.5 was used to merge the high-quality paired reads, and each unique nucleotide sequence was defined as a clonotype. MiTCR v1.1 was used to align the clonotypes against IMGT TRBV, TRBD and TRBJ reference segments. Analysis was restricted to V-J combinations with a frequency above 0.0001, which covered roughly 99% of repertoires. A TCS score was defined as the ratio of F50 (clonal expansion) to E x V (chaos), with BLOSUM62-based TCRdist applied between CDR3 peptides within each V-J. Welch's t-statistics and random forest reduced 450 to 600 V-J features to 13, which were used in a naive Bayes classifier (R e1071). The Morisita-Horn index was used to measure how similar the thyroid and blood repertoires were. The public reads were run again by TCRdb, first through fastp at Q25 and then through MiXCR, and only productive beta chains were kept. Each CDR3 protein gets just one entry, which takes the most common genes and DNA from the rows behind it. The V and J calls, along with clone size, are taken from TCRdb and not from the paper's own processing. For this sample the table gives hundreds of thousands of distinct CDR3 sequences, of which over 12% were detected only once. Clones ranked in the top ten supply around 4% of the sample.

In the ophthalmopathy patients, disease was moderately to severely active, with a Clinical Activity Score of 3 or more, a NOSPECS grade of 4 or more, and a duration of less than 3 months. The study excluded patients with uncontrolled infections, other autoimmune diseases, pregnancy or lactation. Clinical symptoms, serum thyroxine and TRAb, thyroid ultrasound, and orbital computed tomography formed the basis for the diagnoses. PBMCs were isolated from about 9.1 ml of fresh peripheral blood by Ficoll-Paque density gradient centrifugation. Total RNA was extracted with Trizol reagent, and quality was checked on an Agilent 2100 Bioanalyzer.

The rearrangement joined TRBV18 to TRBJ2-7; the junction holds 8 bases that match TRBD1. The receptor was isolated from a woman aged 40 to 49 with Graves' ophthalmopathy. Sequencing used blood. The CDR3 protein sequence reads: CASSPPDRDEQYF. The sequenced DNA is TGTGCCAGCTCACCACCGGACAGGGACGAGCAGTACTTC.